Here is one TCR beta chain with its context. This clonotype was picked up a small number of times. Its target antigen remains unknown. An end of the junction does not agree with germline; a read error may underlie this. Looking up the germline V gene yields CDR1 MNHNS and CDR2 SASEGT. The CDR3 holds 13 amino acids from the cysteine to the phenylalanine. The retained sequence is limited to the CDR3, 39 bases, with the frame set at the first base. This entry belongs to a study of immune heterogeneity within non-small cell lung tumors (dated by TCRdb to between 2018 and 2020). As for the study more broadly: By histology, the tumors included about nine non-squamous carcinomas, a handful of squamous cell carcinomas and 1 tumor not otherwise specified. To look at intratumoral immune heterogeneity, the study ran whole-exome sequencing, RNA-seq and TCR beta repertoire sequencing on several spatially distinct regions taken from every NSCLC tumor. Transcriptome data were available for just 40 or so loci from eleven to twelve patients, whereas TCR repertoire analysis spanned about 60 tumor loci from 15 patients. For mutant peptides 8 to 11 amino acids long, netMHCpan-3.0 predicted neoantigen binding to the HLA alleles of each patient. Here is what the overall study found, with its caveats: Within a given patient, the same dominant CDR3B clonotypes showed up repeatedly across loci, although different tumor locations also carried unique high-frequency clones. A statistically significant but moderate positive correlation (R around 0.3) was observed between local T-cell repertoire clonality and local tumor mutational burden. High-frequency TCR beta clonotypes were found to be largely distinct between individual patients.

Genomic DNA was extracted from bulk tumor tissue and used as the TCR template, and approximately 650 ng gDNA was amplified per sample. Multiple biopsies per primary tumor were taken during surgery, spaced as far apart as possible within the tumor mass. The study cohort was described as untreated, and the patients were newly diagnosed NSCLC cases having curative surgery. Donors were some 15 newly diagnosed non-small cell lung cancer patients undergoing surgery with curative intent. Two independent pathologists examined the resected tumor masses. Sequencing was performed only on DNA and RNA samples of high quality. A multiplex PCR system amplified the TCR beta CDR3 region, with a first 10-cycle round using 32 V-gene forward and 13 J-gene reverse primers. First-round PCR used a QIAGEN Multiplex PCR Kit, and primer sequences were filed in Chinese patent CN105087789A. In a second PCR round, Illumina universal primers were added with the Phusion High-Fidelity PCR Kit. TCR libraries were paired-end sequenced at 151 bp read length on the Illumina HiSeq X Ten platform. The source study handled its data this way. Cutadapt removed reads without multiplex PCR primers, PEAR merged read pairs, and MiXCR with default settings called CDR3 regions. Shannon entropy measured repertoire diversity, and clonality was calculated as one minus the Shannon entropy divided by the ln of the count of productive unique sequences. A clonotype counted as a dominant or high-frequency T-cell clone when its frequency was 0.5% or higher. The public reads were reanalyzed by TCRdb: fastp trimming at Q25, MiXCR alignment, in-frame beta chains only. Rows with one shared CDR3 protein collapse into an entry with the most common genes and DNA. The V and J calls and clone size come from TCRdb's table, not from the authors' own analysis. A total of 20,000 to 25,000 distinct CDR3 sequences appear in this sample, 25% to 30% of them only once. The ten largest account for about 3.5% of the sample.

Sequencing used lung tumor tissue. The V and J genes are TRBV6-1 and TRBJ2-5; TRBD1 might be the D gene, on 6 matching bases. The clonotype originates from a middle-aged man with non-small cell lung cancer. The bases read TGTGCCAGCACCCCGAGGGGGTTAGAGACCAAGTACTTC. The translation is CASTPRGLETKYF.